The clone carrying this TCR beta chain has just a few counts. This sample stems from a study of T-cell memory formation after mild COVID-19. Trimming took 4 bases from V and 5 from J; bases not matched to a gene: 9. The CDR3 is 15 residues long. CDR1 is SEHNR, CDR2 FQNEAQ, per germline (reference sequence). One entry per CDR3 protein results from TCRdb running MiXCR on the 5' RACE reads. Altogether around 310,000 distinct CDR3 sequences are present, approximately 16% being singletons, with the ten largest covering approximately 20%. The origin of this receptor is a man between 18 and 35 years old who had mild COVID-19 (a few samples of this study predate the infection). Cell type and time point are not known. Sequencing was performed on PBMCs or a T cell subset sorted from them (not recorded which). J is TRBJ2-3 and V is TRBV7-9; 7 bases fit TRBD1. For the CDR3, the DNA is TGTGCCAGCAGCTCGACAGGGAAGGCGGTAGATACGCAGTATTTT. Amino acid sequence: CASSSTGKAVDTQYF.